This T cell receptor (beta chain) was captured in a study of identical twins. The study, taken as a whole, reports: Beta out-of-frame twin sharing showed a weaker excess.

The sample holds a few counts of this clonotype. Its antigen is as yet unknown. Template switching introduced a universal primer site, and the cDNA bore unique molecular identifiers. TCRdb fed the 5' RACE reads into MiXCR, producing one record per CDR3 protein. This table holds more than 600,000 distinct CDR3 sequences, 18% found once. Germline V lookup: CDR1 MNHEY, CDR2 SVGEGT. Deletions cut 6 bases from V and 5 bases from J, with 19 bases between. There are 15 residues in the CDR3. This same sample was also taken into another study, of T cells expressing NK-cell markers. According to that study: There were seven HCMV-seropositive donors and one seronegative donor among the eight sequenced. Top CD8+ clonotypes included the dominant CD3+CD56+NKG2C+ clonotypes in roughly 6 donors.

Sequenced input: PBMCs. The sequence came from a woman aged 18-29 years in good health. V gene TRBV6-2 or TRBV6-3 combines with J gene TRBJ2-5; D perhaps matches TRBD2 (6 bases). CDR3 region: CASSTLSGDAETQYF. The CDR3 DNA reads TGTGCCAGCAGCACTCTTTCGGGAGATGCGGAGACCCAGTACTTC.